One T cell receptor beta chain is described in this entry. Its antigen is still unknown. No much larger clone is present one base from it, and per-base qualities are unavailable. This record comes from a study of blood T cells in healthy people across ages (dated by TCRdb to between 2014 and 2017). Some background on the complete study: In model experiments, roughly one uniquely barcoded TCR beta cDNA molecule per two T cells was captured by template switching. To avoid experimental bias, donors of different ages were randomly spread across the sequencing lanes. Using deep sequencing normalized with unique cDNA molecular identifiers, the study measured how TCR beta repertoire diversity changes with age. For two donors (one aged 18 to 30 and one aged 80 or older), the study analyzed two additional independent replicas of 1 million unique cDNA reads from the same blood draw. The donors were split into four age groups: young (average around 15 years), middle-aged (about 40), aged (more than 55) and long-lived (under 90).

The 39 donors, aged about 6 to 95 years, were systemically healthy Caucasian individuals from Russia. Ten milliliters of peripheral blood were collected from each donor into EDTA-treated Vacutainer tubes. Ficoll-Paque density-gradient centrifugation was used to isolate PBMCs, with at least 6.5 million per sample. Total RNA was extracted from PBMCs with Trizol reagent, with at least 6 micrograms obtained per sample. For every donor, flow cytometry on a PBMC aliquot measured the percentage of naive CD45RAhigh/CD27high T cells. From the cysteine through the phenylalanine, the CDR3 covers 14 amino acids. The CDR3 DNA has 42 bases and is translated from base 1. V and J are trimmed by 11 bases and 7 bases, and the gene matches miss 11 bases of the junction. The germline V gene yields WSHSY for CDR1 and SAAADI for CDR2. Findings and caveats that apply to the study as a whole: Compared with the aged group, the long-lived group had more naive CD4+ T cells, fewer expanded clones and increased TCR diversity, a pattern suggesting age selection. Because profiling used bulk unsorted PBMCs, naive and antigen-experienced compartments could not be compared conclusively. As age increased, observed TCR beta diversity per million T cells dropped in a roughly linear way, and a significant reduction was already evident by age approximately 40. Observed TCR beta diversity correlated strongly with the percentage of naive T cells measured by flow cytometry. The CMV infection status of donors was not known, potentially confounding age-related changes in expanded clonotypes. Estimates of total diversity based on one million sequenced T cells were considered lower bounds and underestimates.

The library was built by means of 5' RACE. TCRdb names Illumina HiSeq 2500 as the instrument used. The second PCR ran for roughly 7 to 11 cycles and used a J-beta primer mix along with a sample-barcoded 5' primer. Each TCR beta cDNA molecule received a unique molecular identifier from a template-switch 5' adaptor carrying 12 random nucleotides. At least 2.5 million CDR3-containing paired-end reads were obtained from each sample. First-strand cDNA was synthesized from all RNA with the Mint cDNA synthesis kit, primed by a TRBC-specific oligonucleotide. All cDNA was treated with uracil-DNA glycosylase and then went through a first 18-cycle PCR with the universal primers M1SS and BC2_uni_R. As for the authors' bioinformatics: Normalization of each sample was performed by random selection of 1 million high-quality reads, each carrying a distinct molecular identifier. Reads with shared molecular identifiers were discarded instead of being binned into consensus sequences. MiTCR, set to a Q25 quality threshold and the strictest error-elimination algorithm, was used for CDR3 identification, clonotype clustering and error correction. A nonparametric unseen species model with Euler transformation was used to estimate a lower bound on total TCR beta diversity. TCRdb applied fastp at Q25 and MiXCR to the public reads, then kept only in-frame beta chains. Entries that share a CDR3 protein sequence are merged under the most common genes and DNA. The V and J calls come from TCRdb's annotation, not from the publication. A total of 1.5 million to 2 million distinct CDR3 sequences appear in this sample, 28% of them only once. The ten largest clones represent 6.5% to 8.5% of the sample.

Input material: blood. Rearrangement joined TRBV10-2 to TRBJ2-1; 10 bases in between match TRBD2. This TCR came from a woman aged 25 to 45 in good health. The CDR3 region has the sequence CASRPAGGSNEQFF. The DNA reads as follows: TGCGCCTCGAGACCAGCGGGGGGGTCAAATGAGCAGTTCTTC.